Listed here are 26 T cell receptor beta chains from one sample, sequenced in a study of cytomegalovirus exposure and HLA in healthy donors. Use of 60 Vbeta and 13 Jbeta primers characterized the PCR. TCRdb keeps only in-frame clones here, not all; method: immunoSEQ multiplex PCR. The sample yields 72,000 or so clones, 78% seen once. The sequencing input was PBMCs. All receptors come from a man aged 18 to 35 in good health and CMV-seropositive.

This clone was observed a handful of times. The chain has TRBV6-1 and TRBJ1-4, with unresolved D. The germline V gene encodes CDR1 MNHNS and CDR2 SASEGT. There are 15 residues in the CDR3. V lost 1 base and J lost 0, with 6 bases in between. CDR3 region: CASSEGSATNEKLFF. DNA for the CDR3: TGTGCCAGCAGTGAAGGGTCAGCAACTAATGAAAAACTGTTTTTT.

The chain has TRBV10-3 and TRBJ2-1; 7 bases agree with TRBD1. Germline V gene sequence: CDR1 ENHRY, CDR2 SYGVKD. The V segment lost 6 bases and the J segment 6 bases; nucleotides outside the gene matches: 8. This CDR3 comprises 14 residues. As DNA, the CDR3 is TGTGCCATCAGCGACCGGGACAGCTTCAATGAGCAGTTCTTC. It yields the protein CAISDRDSFNEQFF.

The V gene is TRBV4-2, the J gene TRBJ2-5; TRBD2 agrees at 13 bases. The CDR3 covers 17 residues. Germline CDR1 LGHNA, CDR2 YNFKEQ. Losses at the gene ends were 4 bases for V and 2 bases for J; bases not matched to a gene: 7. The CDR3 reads CASSPRLAGGPQETQYF. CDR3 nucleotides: TGTGCCAGCAGCCCCCGACTAGCGGGGGGACCTCAAGAGACCCAGTACTTC.

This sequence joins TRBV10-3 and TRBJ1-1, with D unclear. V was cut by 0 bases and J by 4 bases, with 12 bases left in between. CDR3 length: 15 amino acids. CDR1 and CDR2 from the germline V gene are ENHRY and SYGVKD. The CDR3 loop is CAISESLGGSTEAFF. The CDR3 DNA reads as TGTGCCATCAGTGAGTCGTTGGGAGGGAGCACTGAAGCTTTCTTT.

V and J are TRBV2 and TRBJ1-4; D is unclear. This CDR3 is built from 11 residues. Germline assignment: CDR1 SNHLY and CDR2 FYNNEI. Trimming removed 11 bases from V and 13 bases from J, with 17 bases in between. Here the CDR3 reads CASRVRVRLFF. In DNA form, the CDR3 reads TGTGCCTCCCGGGTTCGGGTTAGACTGTTTTTT. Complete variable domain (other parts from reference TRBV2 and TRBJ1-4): EPEVTQTPSHQVTQMGQEVILRCVPISNHLYFYWYRQILGQKVEFLVSFYNNEISEKSEIFDDQFSVERPDGSNFTLKIRSTKLEDSAMYFCASRVRVRLFFGSGTQLSVL.

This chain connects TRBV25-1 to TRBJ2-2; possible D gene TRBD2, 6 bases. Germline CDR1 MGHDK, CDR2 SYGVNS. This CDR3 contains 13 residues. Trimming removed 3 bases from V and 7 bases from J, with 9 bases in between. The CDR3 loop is CASSEDYLGELFF. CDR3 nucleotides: TGTGCCAGCAGTGAGGACTACCTCGGGGAGCTGTTTTTT. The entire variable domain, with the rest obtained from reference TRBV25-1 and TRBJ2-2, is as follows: EADIYQTPRYLVIGTGKKITLECSQTMGHDKMYWYQQDPGMELHLIHYSYGVNSTEKGDLSSESTVSRIRTEHFPLTLESARPSHTSQYLCASSEDYLGELFFGEGSRLTVL.

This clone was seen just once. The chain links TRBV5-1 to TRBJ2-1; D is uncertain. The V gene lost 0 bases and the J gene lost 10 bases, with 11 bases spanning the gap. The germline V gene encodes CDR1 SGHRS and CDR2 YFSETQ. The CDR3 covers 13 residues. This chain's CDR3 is CASSLVASDEQFF. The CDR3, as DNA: TGCGCCAGCAGCTTGGTAGCCAGCGACGAGCAGTTCTTC.

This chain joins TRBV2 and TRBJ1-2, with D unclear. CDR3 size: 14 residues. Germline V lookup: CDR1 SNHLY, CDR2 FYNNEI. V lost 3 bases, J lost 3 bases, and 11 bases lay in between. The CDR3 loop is CASSDLGIDYGYTF. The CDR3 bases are TGTGCCAGCAGTGATCTAGGAATTGACTATGGCTACACCTTC.

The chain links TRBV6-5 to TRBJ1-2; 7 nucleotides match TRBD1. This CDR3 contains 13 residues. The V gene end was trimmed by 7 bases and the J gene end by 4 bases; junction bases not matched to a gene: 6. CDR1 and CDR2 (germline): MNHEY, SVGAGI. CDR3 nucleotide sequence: TGTGCCAGCATGCCAGGGGGTGGCTATGGCTACACCTTC. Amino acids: CASMPGGGYGYTF.

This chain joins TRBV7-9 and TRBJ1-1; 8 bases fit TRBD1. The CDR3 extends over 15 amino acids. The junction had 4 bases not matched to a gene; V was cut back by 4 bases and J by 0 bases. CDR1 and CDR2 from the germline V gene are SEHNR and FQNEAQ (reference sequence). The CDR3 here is CASSSLTGVNTEAFF. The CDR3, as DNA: TGTGCCAGCAGCTCGTTGACAGGGGTGAACACTGAAGCTTTCTTT.

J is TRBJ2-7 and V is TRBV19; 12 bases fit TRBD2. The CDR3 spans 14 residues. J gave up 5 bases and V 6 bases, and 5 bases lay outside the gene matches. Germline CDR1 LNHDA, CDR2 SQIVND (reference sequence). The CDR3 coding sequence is TGTGCCAGTAGGGTACTAGCGGGAGGCCACGAGCAGTACTTC. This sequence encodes CASRVLAGGHEQYF.

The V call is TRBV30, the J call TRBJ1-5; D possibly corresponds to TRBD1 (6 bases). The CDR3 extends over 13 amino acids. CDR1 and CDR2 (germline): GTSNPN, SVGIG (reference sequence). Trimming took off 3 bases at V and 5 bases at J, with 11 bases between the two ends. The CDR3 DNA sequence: TGTGCCTGGAGAGAGGGGGGGGATCAGCCCCAGCATTTT. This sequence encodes CAWREGGDQPQHF.

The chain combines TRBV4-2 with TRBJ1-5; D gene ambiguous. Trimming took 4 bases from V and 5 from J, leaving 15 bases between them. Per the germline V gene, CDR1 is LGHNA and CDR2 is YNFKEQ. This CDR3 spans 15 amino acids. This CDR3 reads CASSPGILTDQPQHF. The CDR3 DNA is TGTGCCAGCAGCCCGGGGATACTGACCGATCAGCCCCAGCATTTT.

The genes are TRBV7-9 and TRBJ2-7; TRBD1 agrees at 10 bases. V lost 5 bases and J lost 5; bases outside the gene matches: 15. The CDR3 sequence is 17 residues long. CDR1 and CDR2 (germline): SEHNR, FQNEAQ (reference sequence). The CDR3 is CASSPGPGQGMRDEQYF. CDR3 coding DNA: TGTGCCAGCAGCCCCGGGCCGGGACAGGGGATGCGCGACGAGCAGTACTTC. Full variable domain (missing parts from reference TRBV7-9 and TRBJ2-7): DTGVSQNPRHKITKRGQNVTFRCDPISEHNRLYWYRQTLGQGPEFLTYFQNEAQLEKSRLLSDRFSAERPKGSFSTLEIQRTEQGDSAMYLCASSPGPGQGMRDEQYFGPGTRLTVT.

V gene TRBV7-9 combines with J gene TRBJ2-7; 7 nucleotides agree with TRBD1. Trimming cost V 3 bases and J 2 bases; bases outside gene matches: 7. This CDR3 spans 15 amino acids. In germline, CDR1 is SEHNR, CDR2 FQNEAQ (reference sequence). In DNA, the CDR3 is TGTGCCAGCAGCTTCCCTGGGACAGAGCCCTACGAGCAGTACTTC. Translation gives CASSFPGTEPYEQYF. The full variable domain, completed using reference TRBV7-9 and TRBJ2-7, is DTGVSQNPRHKITKRGQNVTFRCDPISEHNRLYWYRQTLGQGPEFLTYFQNEAQLEKSRLLSDRFSAERPKGSFSTLEIQRTEQGDSAMYLCASSFPGTEPYEQYFGPGTRLTVT.

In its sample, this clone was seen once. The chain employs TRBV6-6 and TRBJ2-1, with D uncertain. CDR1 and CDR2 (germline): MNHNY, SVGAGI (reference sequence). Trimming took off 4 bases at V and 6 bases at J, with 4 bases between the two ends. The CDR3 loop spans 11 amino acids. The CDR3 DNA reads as TGTGCCAGCAGTTCGGGCAATGAGCAGTTCTTC. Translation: CASSSGNEQFF.

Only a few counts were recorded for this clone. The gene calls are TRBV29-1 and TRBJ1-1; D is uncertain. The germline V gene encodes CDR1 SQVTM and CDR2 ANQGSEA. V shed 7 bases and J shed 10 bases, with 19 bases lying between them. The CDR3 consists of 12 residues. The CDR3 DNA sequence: TGCAGCGCCTCTCCGGGCCCCCGGGGAGCTTTCTTT. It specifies CSASPGPRGAFF.

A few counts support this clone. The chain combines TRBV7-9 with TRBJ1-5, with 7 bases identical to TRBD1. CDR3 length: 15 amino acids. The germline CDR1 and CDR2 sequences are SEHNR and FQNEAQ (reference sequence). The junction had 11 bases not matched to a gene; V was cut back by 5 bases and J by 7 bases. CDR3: CASSTDRAVGQPQHF. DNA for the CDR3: TGTGCCAGCAGCACCGACAGGGCGGTTGGGCAGCCCCAGCATTTT.

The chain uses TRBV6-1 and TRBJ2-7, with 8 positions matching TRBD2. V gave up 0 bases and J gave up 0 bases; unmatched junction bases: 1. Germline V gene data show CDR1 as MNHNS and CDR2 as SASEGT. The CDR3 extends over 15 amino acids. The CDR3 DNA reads TGTGCCAGCAGTGAAGCGCGGGGGGCCTCCTACGAGCAGTACTTC. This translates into CASSEARGASYEQYF.

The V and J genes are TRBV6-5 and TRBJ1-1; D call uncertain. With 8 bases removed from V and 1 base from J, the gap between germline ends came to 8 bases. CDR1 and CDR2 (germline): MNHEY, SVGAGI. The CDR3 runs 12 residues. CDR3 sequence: CASVGKNTEAFF. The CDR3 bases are TGTGCCAGCGTCGGTAAGAACACTGAAGCTTTCTTT.

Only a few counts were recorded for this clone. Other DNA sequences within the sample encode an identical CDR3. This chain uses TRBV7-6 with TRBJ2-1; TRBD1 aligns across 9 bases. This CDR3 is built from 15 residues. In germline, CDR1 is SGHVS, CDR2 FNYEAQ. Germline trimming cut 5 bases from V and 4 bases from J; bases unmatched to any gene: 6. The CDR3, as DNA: TGTGCCAGCAGCCTGGGGACAGGGCCGTACAATGAGCAGTTCTTC. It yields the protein CASSLGTGPYNEQFF.

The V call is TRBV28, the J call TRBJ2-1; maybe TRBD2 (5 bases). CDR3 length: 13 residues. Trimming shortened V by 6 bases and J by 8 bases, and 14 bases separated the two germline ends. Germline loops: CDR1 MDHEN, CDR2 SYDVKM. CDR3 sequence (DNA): TGTGCCAGCAGAACCACGAGGGTCCATGAGCAGTTCTTC. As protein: CASRTTRVHEQFF.

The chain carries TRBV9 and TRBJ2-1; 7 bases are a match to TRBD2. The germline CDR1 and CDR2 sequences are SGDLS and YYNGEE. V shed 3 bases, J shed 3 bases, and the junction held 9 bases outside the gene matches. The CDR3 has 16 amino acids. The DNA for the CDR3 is TGTGCCAGCAGCGCCCCCTCTAGCGGAGGCTACAATGAGCAGTTCTTC. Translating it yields CASSAPSSGGYNEQFF.

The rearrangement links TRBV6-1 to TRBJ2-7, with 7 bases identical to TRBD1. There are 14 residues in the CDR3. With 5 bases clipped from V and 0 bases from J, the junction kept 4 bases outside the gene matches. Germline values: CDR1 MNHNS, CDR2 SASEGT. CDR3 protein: CASSPRDSSYEQYF. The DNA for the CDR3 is TGTGCCAGCAGTCCCCGGGACAGCTCCTACGAGCAGTACTTC.

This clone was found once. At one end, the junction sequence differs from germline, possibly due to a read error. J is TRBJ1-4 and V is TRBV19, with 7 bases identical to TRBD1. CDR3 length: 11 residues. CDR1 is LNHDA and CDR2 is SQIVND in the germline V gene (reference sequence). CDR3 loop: CASSIEGQVVF. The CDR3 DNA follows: TGTGCCAGTAGTATTGAAGGACAGGTGGTTTTT.

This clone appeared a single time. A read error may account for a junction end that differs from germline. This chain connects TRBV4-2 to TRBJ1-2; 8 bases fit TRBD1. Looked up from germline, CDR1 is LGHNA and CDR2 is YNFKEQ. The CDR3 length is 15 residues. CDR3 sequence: CASSQALTGGYGYTF. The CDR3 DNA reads TGTGCCAGTAGCCAAGCCCTTACAGGGGGCTATGGCTACACCTTC.